This T cell receptor (beta chain) is drawn from a study of CD8 T cell repertoires and HIV-1 epitope variants. Background on the study: Controls included no peptide, Ebola AY9 epitope, and a CMV, EBV, flu pool. Epitopes were three Gag families plus Nef HW9 and YT9. Enriched T cells were co-cultured with equal numbers of autologous T cell-negative antigen-presenting cells.

Notes on this clone: Its ends do not fully match the called genes, so a read error is possible.

Germline V gives CDR1 SGHDT, CDR2 YYEEEE. This CDR3 is built from 15 residues. Libraries were prepared by immunoSEQ multiplex PCR; TCRdb keeps only in-frame clonotypes and omits some of them. The data contain some 100,000 clones, 60% to 80% of them singletons. Material: uncultured baseline CD8+ T cells from peripheral blood mononuclear cells (PBMCs). The chain joins TRBV5-6 to TRBJ2-5; 10 bases align to TRBD2. The sequence was obtained from a male donor with HIV. In DNA, the CDR3 is TGTGCCAGCAGCTTGGAAATCTATAGGACTAGCGGCACGAACTTC. This sequence encodes CASSLEIYRTSGTNF.